This record concerns one T cell receptor beta chain sequence. V lost 7 bases to trimming and J lost 0 bases, with 9 bases between them. The length of the CDR3 is 12 residues. Per germline, CDR1 SQVTM and CDR2 ANQGSEA. The record originates from a study of T cells in Graves' hyperthyroidism and ophthalmopathy. Amplified regions were TCR beta CDR3 sequences from RNA transcripts. First-round RT-PCR of the TCR CDR3 relied on the HTBI primer set. Using its own MiXCR run on the multiplex PCR reads, TCRdb lists one record per CDR3 protein. This table has about 530,000 distinct CDR3 sequences, roughly a sixth appearing once.

The chain has TRBV29-1 and TRBJ1-2; no reliable D call. The sequence was collected from a young woman with Graves' ophthalmopathy. Material: blood. The CDR3 nucleotides are TGCAGCGCATACCCCACTAACTATGGCTACACCTTC. Its translation: CSAYPTNYGYTF.